The TCR beta chain described here comes from a study of blood T cell repertoires in COVID-19. Clones were sequenced by immunoSEQ multiplex PCR, and TCRdb holds only the in-frame ones, with some missing. The profile shows over 100,000 clones, less than 85% of them singletons. This CDR3 spans 13 amino acids. With 0 bases removed from V and 2 bases from J, the gap between germline ends came to 6 bases. The germline CDR1 and CDR2 sequences are SGHDT and YYEEEE. What was sequenced was peripheral blood. The chain has TRBV5-6 and TRBJ2-7; D unresolved. The TCR originated in a human donor in a cohort sampled during active or convalescent COVID-19. The CDR3: CASSLGTPYEQYF. DNA of the CDR3: TGTGCCAGCAGCTTGGGCACACCCTACGAGCAGTACTTC.